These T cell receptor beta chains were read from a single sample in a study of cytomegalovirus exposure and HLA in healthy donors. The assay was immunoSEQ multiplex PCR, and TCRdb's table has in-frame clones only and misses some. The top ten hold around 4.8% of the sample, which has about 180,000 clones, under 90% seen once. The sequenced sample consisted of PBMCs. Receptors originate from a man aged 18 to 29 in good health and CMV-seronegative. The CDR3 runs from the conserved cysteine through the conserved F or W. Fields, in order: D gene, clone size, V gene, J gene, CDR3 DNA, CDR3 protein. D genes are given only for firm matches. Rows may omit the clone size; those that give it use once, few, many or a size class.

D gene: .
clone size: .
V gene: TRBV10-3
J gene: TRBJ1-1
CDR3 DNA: TGTGCCATCAGTGACAGATTGAACACTGAAGCTTTCTTT
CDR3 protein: CAISDRLNTEAFF

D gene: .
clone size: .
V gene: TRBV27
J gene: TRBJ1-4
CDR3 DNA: TGTGCCAGCAGTTTGCCCTATGAGGAACTGTTTTTT
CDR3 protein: CASSLPYEELFF

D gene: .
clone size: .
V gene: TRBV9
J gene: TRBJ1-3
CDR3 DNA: TGTGCCAGCAGCCTTACAGGGAACGGAAACACCATATATTTT
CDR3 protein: CASSLTGNGNTIYF

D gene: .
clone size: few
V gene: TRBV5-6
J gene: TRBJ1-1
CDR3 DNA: TGTGCCAGCAGCCCCACAGGGAGAACTGAAGCTTTCTTT
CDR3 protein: CASSPTGRTEAFF

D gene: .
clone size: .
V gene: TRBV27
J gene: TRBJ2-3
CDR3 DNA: TGTGCCAGCAGTTGGGACTCCCACACAGATACGCAGTATTTT
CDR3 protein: CASSWDSHTDTQYF

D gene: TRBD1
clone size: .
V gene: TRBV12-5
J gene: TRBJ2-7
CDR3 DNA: TGTGCTAGTGGCTTACCCCGGGACAGGGGTTACGAGCAGTACTTC
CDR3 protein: CASGLPRDRGYEQYF

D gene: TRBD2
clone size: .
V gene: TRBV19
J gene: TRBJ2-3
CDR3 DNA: TGTGCCAGTAGCCCGACTAGCGGGAGCGCAGATACGCAGTATTTT
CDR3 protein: CASSPTSGSADTQYF

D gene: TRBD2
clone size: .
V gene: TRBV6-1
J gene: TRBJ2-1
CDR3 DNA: TGTGCCAGCAGTGACCTGGGACTAGCGGGAGGTTCCTACAATGAGCAGTTCTTC
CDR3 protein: CASSDLGLAGGSYNEQFF

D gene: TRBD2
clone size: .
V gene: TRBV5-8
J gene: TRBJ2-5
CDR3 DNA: TGTGCCAGCAGCTCTTACGGGGGGTCAGAGACCCAGTACTTC
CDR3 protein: CASSSYGGSETQYF

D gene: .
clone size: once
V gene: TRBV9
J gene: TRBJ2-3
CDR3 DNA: TGTGCCAGCAGCGTACGGGGCGGGGAACACACAGATACGCAGTATTTT
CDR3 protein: CASSVRGGEHTDTQYF

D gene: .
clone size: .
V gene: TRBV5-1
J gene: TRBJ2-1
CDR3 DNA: TGCGCCAGCTCAAATCTAGGGGAACCCTACAATGAGCAGTTCTTC
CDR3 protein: CASSNLGEPYNEQFF

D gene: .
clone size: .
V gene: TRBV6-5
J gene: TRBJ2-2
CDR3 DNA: TGTGCCAGCAGGCGCGCAACCGGGGAGCTGTTTTTT
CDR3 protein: CASRRATGELFF

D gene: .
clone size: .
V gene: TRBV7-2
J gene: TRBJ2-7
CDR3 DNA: TGTGCCAGCAGCTCCTCACAGGTATCCTACGAGCAGTACTTC
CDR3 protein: CASSSSQVSYEQYF

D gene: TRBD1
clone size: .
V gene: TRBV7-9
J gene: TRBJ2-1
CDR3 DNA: TGTGCCAGCAGCGAAAACAGGGGATACAATGGGCAGTTCTTC
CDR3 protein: CASSENRGYNGQFF

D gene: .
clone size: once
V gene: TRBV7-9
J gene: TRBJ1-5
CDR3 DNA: TGTGCCAGCAGCCAACTTAATCAGCCCCAGCATTTT
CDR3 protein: CASSQLNQPQHF

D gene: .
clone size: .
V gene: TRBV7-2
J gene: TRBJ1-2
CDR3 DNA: TGTGCCAGCAGCTCCTCGAACCACAGCCCGGGCTACACCTTC
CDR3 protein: CASSSSNHSPGYTF

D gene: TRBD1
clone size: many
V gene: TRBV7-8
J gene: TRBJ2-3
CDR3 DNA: TGTGCCAGCAGCTACCTGGGACAGGGAATGGGAGATACGCAGTATTTT
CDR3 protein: CASSYLGQGMGDTQYF

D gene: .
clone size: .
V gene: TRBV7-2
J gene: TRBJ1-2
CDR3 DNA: TGTGCCAGCAGCTTAGTGGGGGGGGCTCAGATCTATGGCTACACCTTC
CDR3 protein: CASSLVGGAQIYGYTF

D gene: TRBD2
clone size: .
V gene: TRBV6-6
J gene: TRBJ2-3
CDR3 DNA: TGTGCCAGCAGTTACTCGGCGGGGGGCACAGATACGCAGTATTTT
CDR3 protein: CASSYSAGGTDTQYF

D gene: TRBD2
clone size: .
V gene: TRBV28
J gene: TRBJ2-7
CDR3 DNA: TGTGCCAGCAGTGGAACCTGGACTAGCGGGAGGGCCTACGAGCAGTACTTC
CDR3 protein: CASSGTWTSGRAYEQYF

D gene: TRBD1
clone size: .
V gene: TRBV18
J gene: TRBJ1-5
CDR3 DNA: TGTGCCAGCTCATCCCGACAGGGATCCACTCAGCCCCAGCATTTT
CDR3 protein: CASSSRQGSTQPQHF

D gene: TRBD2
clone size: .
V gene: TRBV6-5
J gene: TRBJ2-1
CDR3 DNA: TGTGCCAGCAGCCCCGCAGCGGGGGTTGTCTATGAGCAGTTCTTC
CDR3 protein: CASSPAAGVVYEQFF

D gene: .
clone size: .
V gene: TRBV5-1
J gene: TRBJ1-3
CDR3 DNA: TGCGCCAGCAGCCCAACCTGGAGCTCTGGAAACACCATATATTTT
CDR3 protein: CASSPTWSSGNTIYF

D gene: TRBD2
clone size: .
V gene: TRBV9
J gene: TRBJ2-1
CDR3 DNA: TGTGCCAGCAGCGTAGTGGGGGGGATCTACAATGAGCAGTTCTTC
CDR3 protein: CASSVVGGIYNEQFF

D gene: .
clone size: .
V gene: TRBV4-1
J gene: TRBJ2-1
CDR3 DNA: TGCGCCAGCAGCCAAGATCGGAGCGGCACGGTAACCTACAATGAGCAGTTCTTC
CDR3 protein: CASSQDRSGTVTYNEQFF

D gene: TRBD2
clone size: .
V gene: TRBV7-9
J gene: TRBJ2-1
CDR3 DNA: TGTGCCAGCAGCCCAGGACTAGCGGGGGCCTACAATGAGCAGTTCTTC
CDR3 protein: CASSPGLAGAYNEQFF

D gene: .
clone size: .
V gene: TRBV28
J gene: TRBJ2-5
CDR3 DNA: TGTGCCAGCAGTTTCGTGGGGCGTAGGGTGGGAGAGACCCAGTACTTC
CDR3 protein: CASSFVGRRVGETQYF

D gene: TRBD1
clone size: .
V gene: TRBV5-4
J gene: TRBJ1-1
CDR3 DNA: TGTGCCAGCAGCAGTATCCAGGGGGCATATGAAGCTTTCTTT
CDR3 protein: CASSSIQGAYEAFF

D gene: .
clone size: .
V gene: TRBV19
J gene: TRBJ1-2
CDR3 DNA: TGTGCCACCGGCAGCGGTCTGGCAGGGGTCGATGGCTACACCTTC
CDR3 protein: CATGSGLAGVDGYTF

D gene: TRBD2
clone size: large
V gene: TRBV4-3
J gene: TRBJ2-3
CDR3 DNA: TGCGCCAGCAGCCAAGTGGGACTAGCGACAGATACGCAGTATTTT
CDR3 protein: CASSQVGLATDTQYF

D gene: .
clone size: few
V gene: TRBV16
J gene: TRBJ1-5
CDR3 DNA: TGTGCCAGCAGCTCCCCGGGGGGTACACAGCCCCAGCATTTT
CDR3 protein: CASSSPGGTQPQHF

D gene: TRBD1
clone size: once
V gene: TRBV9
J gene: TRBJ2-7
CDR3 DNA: TGTGCCAGCAGCGTGACAGGGCGGTTTGGCTACGAGCAGTACTTC
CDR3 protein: CASSVTGRFGYEQYF

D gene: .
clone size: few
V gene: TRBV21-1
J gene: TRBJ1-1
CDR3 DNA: TGTGCCAGCCCAGATGACCGGGCTGAAGCTTTCTTT
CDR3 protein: CASPDDRAEAFF

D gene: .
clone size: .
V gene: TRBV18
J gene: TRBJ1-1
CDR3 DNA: TGTGCCAGCTCACCCAGACAGGACACTGAAGCTTTCTTT
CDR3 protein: CASSPRQDTEAFF

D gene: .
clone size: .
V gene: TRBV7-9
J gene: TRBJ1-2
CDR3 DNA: TGTGCTTCGGGGGGAGAACTTCAAGGCTACACCTTC
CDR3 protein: CASGGELQGYTF

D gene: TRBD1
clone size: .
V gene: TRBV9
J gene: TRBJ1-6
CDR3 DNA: TGTGCCAGCAGCGACTCAGGGGGCCGTAGGTCACCCCTCCACTTT
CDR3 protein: CASSDSGGRRSPLHF

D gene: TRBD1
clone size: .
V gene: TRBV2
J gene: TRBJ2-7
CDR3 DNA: TGTGCCAGCAGCGAACAGGGGCTCCCCTCCTACGAGCAGTACTTC
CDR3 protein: CASSEQGLPSYEQYF

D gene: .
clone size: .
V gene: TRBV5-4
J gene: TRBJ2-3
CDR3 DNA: TGTGCCAGCAGCCCGACGACAGCCACAGATACGCAGTATTTT
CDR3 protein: CASSPTTATDTQYF

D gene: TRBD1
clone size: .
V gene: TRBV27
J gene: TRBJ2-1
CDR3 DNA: TGTGCCAGCGTGGGACAGGGGTTAAACAATGAGCAGTTCTTC
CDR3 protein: CASVGQGLNNEQFF

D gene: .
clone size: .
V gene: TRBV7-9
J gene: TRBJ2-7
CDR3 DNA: TGTGCCAGCAGCTCTTCCGGGTCCCCGAAGGCCTACGAGCAGTACTTC
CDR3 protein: CASSSSGSPKAYEQYF

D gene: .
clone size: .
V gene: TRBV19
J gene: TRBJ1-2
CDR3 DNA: TGTGCCAGTAGTATGCGAGGATTCTATGGCTACACCTTC
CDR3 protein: CASSMRGFYGYTF

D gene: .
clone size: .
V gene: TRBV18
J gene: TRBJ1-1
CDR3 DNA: TGTGCCAGCTCACCCCGGTTGGAGAAAAACACTGAAGCTTTCTTT
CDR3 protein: CASSPRLEKNTEAFF

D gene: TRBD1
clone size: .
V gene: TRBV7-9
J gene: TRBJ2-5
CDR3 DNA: TGTGCCAGCAGCGACGGACAGGGGGCTCCGGAGACCCAGTACTTC
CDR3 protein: CASSDGQGAPETQYF

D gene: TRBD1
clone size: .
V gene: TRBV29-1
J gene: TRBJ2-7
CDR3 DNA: TGCAGCGTTGTTGGAAACAGGGGATCTTACGAGCAGTACTTC
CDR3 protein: CSVVGNRGSYEQYF

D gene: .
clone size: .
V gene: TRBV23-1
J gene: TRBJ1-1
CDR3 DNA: TGCGCCAGCAGTCAGGTGTACGGCGGCCATAAAGCTTTCTTT
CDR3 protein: CASSQVYGGHKAFF

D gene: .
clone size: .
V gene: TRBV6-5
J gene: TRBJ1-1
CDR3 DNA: TGTGCCACCACTGCAGGGATGGAAGCTTTCTTT
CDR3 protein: CATTAGMEAFF

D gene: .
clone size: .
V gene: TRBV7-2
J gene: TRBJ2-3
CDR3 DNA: TGTGCCAGCAGCTTGAACAGCGGTTGGAGCACAGATACGCAGTATTTT
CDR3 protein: CASSLNSGWSTDTQYF

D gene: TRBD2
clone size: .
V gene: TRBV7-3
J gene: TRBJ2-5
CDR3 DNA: TGTGCCAGCAGCCCTTACGTAACTAGCGGGGGGAAGACCCAGTACTTC
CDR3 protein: CASSPYVTSGGKTQYF

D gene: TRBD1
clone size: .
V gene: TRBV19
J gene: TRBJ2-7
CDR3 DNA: TGTGCCAGTAGTACCTCTGCAACCGGGACAGTGTTTTACGAGCAGTACTTC
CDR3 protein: CASSTSATGTVFYEQYF

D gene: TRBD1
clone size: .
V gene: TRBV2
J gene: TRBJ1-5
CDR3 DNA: TGTGCCAGCAGTTTTCGACAGGGTGATCAGCCCCAGCATTTT
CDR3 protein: CASSFRQGDQPQHF

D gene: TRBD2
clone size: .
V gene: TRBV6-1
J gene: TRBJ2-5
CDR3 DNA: TGTGCCAGCAGTGAAGCAGCGGGGGGCCAAGAGACCCAGTACTTC
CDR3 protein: CASSEAAGGQETQYF

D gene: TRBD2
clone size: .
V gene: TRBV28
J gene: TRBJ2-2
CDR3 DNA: TGTGCCAGCAGTCGCGGGAGACTAGCTGTAATTGGGGAGCTGTTTTTT
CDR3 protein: CASSRGRLAVIGELFF

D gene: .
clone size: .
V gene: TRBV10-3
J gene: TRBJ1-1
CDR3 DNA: TGTGCCTCTGGGCAGGGGTACGAAGCTTTCTTT
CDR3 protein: CASGQGYEAFF

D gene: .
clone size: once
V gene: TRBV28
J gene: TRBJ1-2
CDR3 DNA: TGTGCCACTTGTGGGGCGGACGAGAATGAAAATGGCTACACCTTC
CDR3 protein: CATCGADENENGYTF

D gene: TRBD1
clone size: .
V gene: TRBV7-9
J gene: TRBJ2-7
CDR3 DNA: TGTGCCAGCAGCTTGGACAGGGTGGTTGCCGAGCAGTACTTC
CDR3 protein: CASSLDRVVAEQYF

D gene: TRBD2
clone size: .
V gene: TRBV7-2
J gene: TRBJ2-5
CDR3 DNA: TGTGCCAGCAGCTACGGACTAGTCGGGCCGGAGACCCAGTACTTC
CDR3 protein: CASSYGLVGPETQYF

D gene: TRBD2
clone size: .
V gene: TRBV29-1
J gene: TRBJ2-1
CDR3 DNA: TGCAGCGTTGAAGGCGGGAGGGCCCACAATGAGCAGTTCTTC
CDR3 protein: CSVEGGRAHNEQFF

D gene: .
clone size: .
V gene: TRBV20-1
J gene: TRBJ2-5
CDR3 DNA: TGCAGTGCTAGGCGAGGAGAGACCCAGTACTTC
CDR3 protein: CSARRGETQYF

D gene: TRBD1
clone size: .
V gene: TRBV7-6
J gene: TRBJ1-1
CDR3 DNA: TGTGCCAGCAGCTTAGGATCCGGGACAGGGAACACTGAAGCTTTCTTT
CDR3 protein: CASSLGSGTGNTEAFF

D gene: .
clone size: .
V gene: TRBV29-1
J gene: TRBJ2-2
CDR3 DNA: TGCAGCGTTGTGGGGGGAATCGCCGGGGAGCTGTTTTTT
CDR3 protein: CSVVGGIAGELFF